These 22 T cell receptor beta chains originate from one sample sequenced in a study of CD4+ T cells in melanoma. Repertoires were generated with immunoSEQ multiplex PCR, while TCRdb's copy carries only in-frame clones and drops some. The data hold some 10,000 clones, with roughly 60% observed a single time. The sequenced sample consisted of cells from a culture (not recorded whether cultured in vitro). The receptors derive from a human donor with melanoma.

V is TRBV4-1 and J is TRBJ2-1; 7 nucleotides agree with TRBD2. This CDR3 comprises 18 residues. Germline V CDR1 and CDR2: MGHRA, YSYEKL. The V and J ends lost 3 bases and 5 bases, in that order; junction bases with no gene match: 16. The DNA of the CDR3 is TGCGCCAGCAGCCAGGGCAGGCTCGGTGGGGGGGGAAACAATGAGCAGTTCTTC. This encodes CASSQGRLGGGGNNEQFF.

The chain carries TRBV30 and TRBJ2-7; no firm D call. V lost 5 bases and J lost 5, with 13 bases in between. The CDR3 is made up of 12 amino acids. The germline V gene encodes CDR1 GTSNPN and CDR2 SVGIG (reference sequence). CDR3 sequence (DNA): TGTGCCTGGGGCATCCATACCAACGAGCAGTACTTC. This sequence encodes CAWGIHTNEQYF.

The V and J genes are TRBV6-1 and TRBJ1-5; 12 bases fit TRBD1. J lost 6 bases, V lost 3 bases, and 3 bases had no gene match. CDR3 size: 15 residues. Germline loops: CDR1 MNHNS, CDR2 SASEGT. The CDR3 region has the DNA TGTGCCAGCAGTGACCGGGACAGGGGGCTTCAGCCCCAGCATTTT. This codes for CASSDRDRGLQPQHF.

V usage is TRBV19 and J usage is TRBJ2-1, with TRBD1 identical over 9 bases. Looked up from germline, CDR1 is LNHDA and CDR2 is SQIVND (reference sequence). This CDR3 contains 15 residues. J lost 0 bases, V lost 5 bases, and 2 bases had no gene match. CDR3 DNA sequence: TGTGCCAGTAGTGTGGGACAGGGCTCCTACAATGAGCAGTTCTTC. Its translation: CASSVGQGSYNEQFF.

The chain couples TRBV6-5 to TRBJ1-5; D is undetermined. V shed 5 bases and J shed 11 bases, with 19 bases lying between them. CDR1 is MNHEY and CDR2 is SVGAGI in the germline V gene. The CDR3 is 14 residues long. The CDR3 coding sequence is TGTGCCAGCAGTCCTCCGGGAGCCGTTGGGGCCCAGCATTTT. Its translation: CASSPPGAVGAQHF.

This clone has just a few counts. The rearrangement uses TRBV30 and TRBJ1-3; D is possibly TRBD1 (5 bases). V lost 2 bases and J 3 bases, leaving 14 bases between the germline ends. CDR1 and CDR2 (germline): GTSNPN, SVGIG (reference sequence). The CDR3 runs 15 residues. Here the CDR3 reads CAWSRDSLFGNTIYF. DNA for the CDR3: TGTGCCTGGAGTCGTGACAGTTTGTTTGGAAACACCATATATTTT.

This clone was observed a handful of times. The V call is TRBV2, the J call TRBJ2-7; the D is unclear. CDR1 SNHLY and CDR2 FYNNEI come from the germline V gene. The CDR3 is made up of 11 amino acids. V was clipped by 4 bases and J by 4 bases, with 5 bases between them. The CDR3 region has the DNA TGTGCCAGCAGTGCCTTATACGAGCAGTACTTC. Amino acid sequence: CASSALYEQYF.

J is TRBJ2-3 and V is TRBV7-3; 7 nucleotides agree with TRBD1. The CDR3 is 14 amino acids. The V and J ends lost 3 bases and 8 bases, in that order; junction bases with no gene match: 8. The germline V gene has CDR1 SGHTA and CDR2 FQGTGA. CDR3 bases: TGTGCCAGCAGCTTCTCGAAGGGGGCAAGTACGCAGTATTTT. As protein: CASSFSKGASTQYF. Full variable domain (rest looked up from reference TRBV7-3 and TRBJ2-3): GAGVSQTPSNKVTEKGKYVELRCDPISGHTALYWYRQSLGQGPEFLIYFQGTGAADDSGLPNDRFFAVRPEGSVSTLKIQRTERGDSAVYLCASSFSKGASTQYFGPGTRLTVL.

The rearrangement uses TRBV27 and TRBJ1-2; D unresolved. This CDR3 spans 15 amino acids. Germline CDR1 MNHEY, CDR2 SMNVEV (reference sequence). The germline V and J ends were trimmed by 5 bases and 4 bases, with 17 bases remaining between them. The DNA for the CDR3 is TGTGCCAGCAGTCCCCGCGTTGACTCCGCCTATGGCTACACCTTC. Translating gives CASSPRVDSAYGYTF.

This clone was detected only a few times. The chain links TRBV30 to TRBJ1-4; no definite D call. The CDR3 is made up of 16 amino acids. Germline CDR1 GTSNPN, CDR2 SVGIG (reference sequence). V lost 4 bases and J 4 bases, leaving 19 bases between the germline ends. Here the CDR3 DNA reads TGTGCCTGGAAACCCGCGTTAGGGCGGCGTAATGAAAAACTGTTTTTT. Translating it yields CAWKPALGRRNEKLFF.

The rearrangement links TRBV10-2 to TRBJ2-2, with TRBD1 as a possible D gene (6 bases). V was clipped by 4 bases and J by 4 bases, with 16 bases between them. The germline CDR1 and CDR2 sequences are WSHSY and SAAADI. This CDR3 has 16 amino acids. The CDR3 nucleotides read TGCGCCAGCAGTGGAAACAGGGAACGGAGCACCGGGGAGCTGTTTTTT. Its translation: CASSGNRERSTGELFF.

The chain recombines TRBV11-2 with TRBJ2-7; 8 bases agree with TRBD1. V shed 5 bases, J shed 4 bases, and the junction held 7 bases outside the gene matches. This CDR3 contains 14 residues. Looked up from germline, CDR1 is SGHAT and CDR2 is FQNNGV. The CDR3 coding sequence is TGTGCCAGCAGCCCTACAGGGGGTATATACGAGCAGTACTTC. Translation gives CASSPTGGIYEQYF.

The chain is built from TRBV27 and TRBJ1-2; 8 bases are a match to TRBD1. Germline V gene sequence: CDR1 MNHEY, CDR2 SMNVEV (reference sequence). The junction had 4 bases not matched to a gene; V was cut back by 3 bases and J by 4 bases. The CDR3 totals 14 residues. CDR3 sequence: CASSFSGTGYGYTF. CDR3 in DNA: TGTGCCAGCAGTTTTTCCGGGACAGGCTATGGCTACACCTTC.

V is TRBV2 and J is TRBJ2-7; TRBD2 aligns across 7 bases. This CDR3 is built from 16 residues. The junction had 16 bases not matched to a gene; V was cut back by 6 bases and J by 5 bases. Germline-derived CDR1 and CDR2 are SNHLY and FYNNEI. The CDR3 protein is CASRPRPPAGTDEQYF. CDR3 DNA sequence: TGTGCCAGCAGACCAAGGCCTCCAGCGGGGACGGACGAGCAGTACTTC.

This chain joins TRBV6-5 and TRBJ2-1, with 8 bases matching TRBD2. Looked up from germline, CDR1 is MNHEY and CDR2 is SVGAGI. Unmatched junction bases numbered 8, after V lost 10 bases and J lost 6 bases. The CDR3 totals 13 residues. The CDR3 is CATRGGLFNEQFF. CDR3 bases: TGTGCCACCCGGGGGGGCCTTTTCAATGAGCAGTTCTTC.

The chain couples TRBV29-1 to TRBJ1-3; a weak D match, TRBD1 (5 bases). Germline loops: CDR1 SQVTM, CDR2 ANQGSEA. Trimming took 2 bases from V and 3 from J, leaving 26 bases between them. This CDR3 is 19 amino acids long. As DNA, the CDR3 is TGCAGCGTTGAAAAGAGCCGGGGCGGGTCGAGGGTATATGGAAACACCATATATTTT. It is translated as CSVEKSRGGSRVYGNTIYF.

CDR3 bases: TGTGCCAGCACCGCGGGCGGGGGGGCCACCGGGGAGCTGTTTTTT. It encodes CASTAGGGATGELFF. This rearrangement joins TRBV7-6 to TRBJ2-2; 9 bases map to TRBD2. Germline V lookup: CDR1 SGHVS, CDR2 FNYEAQ. The CDR3 totals 15 residues. The V segment lost 7 bases and the J segment 4 bases; nucleotides outside the gene matches: 7.

This chain joins TRBV19 and TRBJ1-5, with D tentatively TRBD1 (6 bases). Germline values: CDR1 LNHDA, CDR2 SQIVND (reference sequence). V gave up 4 bases and J gave up 0 bases, with 10 bases separating them. There are 15 residues in the CDR3. CDR3 sequence reads: CASSTGAYSNQPQHF. CDR3 in DNA: TGTGCCAGTAGTACAGGGGCTTATAGCAATCAGCCCCAGCATTTT.

The V and J genes are TRBV19 and TRBJ2-7; the D gene is possibly TRBD1 (6 bases). Germline lookup yields CDR1 LNHDA and CDR2 SQIVND (reference sequence). The CDR3 contains 16 residues. V lost 2 bases and J 6 bases, leaving 20 bases between the germline ends. The CDR3 spells CASSISPRQGMGEQYF. CDR3 sequence (DNA): TGTGCCAGTAGTATATCCCCCCGCCAGGGGATGGGCGAGCAGTACTTC.

This sequence joins TRBV4-2 and TRBJ1-2; D remains unclear. Trimming left V 5 bases short and J 8 bases short, with 18 bases between. Germline assignment: CDR1 LGHNA and CDR2 YNFKEQ. The CDR3 sequence is 14 residues long. The CDR3 region is CASSLARGRRGYTF. CDR3 coding DNA: TGTGCCAGCAGCTTGGCCCGCGGCCGTCGCGGCTACACCTTC.

This clone appeared a few times. The chain links TRBV5-6 to TRBJ2-7; TRBD2 is a possible D gene (6 bases). The V gene's germline CDR1 is SGHDT and CDR2 YYEEEE. V was shortened by 2 bases and J by 0 bases, with 12 bases between the two germline ends. The CDR3 loop spans 15 amino acids. CDR3 DNA sequence: TGTGCCAGCAGCTTCACCGGGAGTAGCTCCTACGAGCAGTACTTC. This encodes CASSFTGSSSYEQYF. Filled out from reference TRBV5-6 and TRBJ2-7, the complete variable domain reads DAGVTQSPTHLIKTRGQQVTLRCSPKSGHDTVSWYQQALGQGPQFIFQYYEEEERQRGNFPDRFSGHQFPNYSSELNVNALLLGDSALYLCASSFTGSSSYEQYFGPGTRLTVT.

In this sample, this clone turned up a few times. The rearrangement links TRBV7-2 to TRBJ2-7, with 11 bases that match TRBD2. Germline-derived CDR1 and CDR2 are SGHTA and FQGNSA. With 4 bases clipped from V and 7 bases from J, the junction kept 15 bases outside the gene matches. The CDR3 spans 17 residues. CDR3 DNA sequence: TGTGCCAGCAGCTCTCGCGTCGGTAGCGGGGGGGCCGGAGAGCAGTACTTC. Translated, it gives CASSSRVGSGGAGEQYF.